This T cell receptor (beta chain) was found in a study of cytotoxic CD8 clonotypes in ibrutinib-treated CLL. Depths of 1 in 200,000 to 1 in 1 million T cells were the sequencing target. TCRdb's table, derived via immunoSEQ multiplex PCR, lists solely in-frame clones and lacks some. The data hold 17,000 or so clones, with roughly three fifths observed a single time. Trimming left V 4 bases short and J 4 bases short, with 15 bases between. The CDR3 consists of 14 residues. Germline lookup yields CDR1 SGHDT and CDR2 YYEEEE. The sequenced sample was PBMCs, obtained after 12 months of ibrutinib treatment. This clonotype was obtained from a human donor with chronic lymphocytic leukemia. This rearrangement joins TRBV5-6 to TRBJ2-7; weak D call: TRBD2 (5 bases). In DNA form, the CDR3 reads TGTGCCAGCAGCCTGGGATTTCGAGGGTACGAGCAGTACTTC. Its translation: CASSLGFRGYEQYF. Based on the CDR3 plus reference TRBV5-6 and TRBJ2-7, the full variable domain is DAGVTQSPTHLIKTRGQQVTLRCSPKSGHDTVSWYQQALGQGPQFIFQYYEEEERQRGNFPDRFSGHQFPNYSSELNVNALLLGDSALYLCASSLGFRGYEQYFGPGTRLTVT.